Below are 8 T cell receptor beta chains sequenced from a single sample in a study of blood T cells in healthy people across ages. The second PCR ran roughly 7 to 12 cycles with a sample-barcoded 5' primer and J-beta primers. In TCRdb, the 5' RACE reads were re-called with MiXCR into one record per CDR3 protein. In the table there are 750,000 to 1,000,000 distinct CDR3 sequences, approximately 32% of which are singletons. These data were also filed under a second study, of T cells of mothers and their children.

The sequenced sample consisted of blood. These receptors originate from a middle-aged woman in good health.

The chain recombines TRBV19 with TRBJ2-4; D may be TRBD1 or TRBD2 (5 bases each). Germline-derived CDR1 and CDR2 are LNHDA and SQIVND (reference sequence). Trimming left V 7 bases short and J 7 bases short, with 17 bases between. This CDR3 contains 14 residues. CDR3: CASNRAEGENIQYF. CDR3 DNA sequence: TGTGCCAGTAATCGGGCCGAAGGGGAGAACATTCAGTACTTC.

This clonotype has more than one count but fewer than ten. The V call is TRBV10-3, the J call TRBJ2-3; D may match TRBD1 or TRBD2 (5 bases each). This CDR3 is 15 amino acids long. Germline CDR1 and CDR2: ENHRY and SYGVKD. V was pared by 3 bases and J by 1 base, with 11 bases between. This chain's CDR3 is CAISDSGRGTDTQYF. CDR3 DNA: TGTGCCATCAGTGACTCGGGACGGGGCACAGATACGCAGTATTTT.

This clonotype was recorded at least ten times. This chain links TRBV5-1 with TRBJ2-7; TRBD2 is a possible D gene (5 bases). The length of the CDR3 is 14 residues. The V end was cut by 4 bases, the J end by 4 bases, with 15 bases between. The germline gives CDR1 SGHRS, CDR2 YFSETQ. The CDR3 nucleotides read TGCGCCAGCAGCCGTGTCGGGGAATCTTACGAGCAGTACTTC. Translated, it gives CASSRVGESYEQYF.

This clonotype was counted a single time. This may come from a read error, since a much larger clone is one base off. The chain joins TRBV9 to TRBJ2-1; the D is unclear. The V gene's germline CDR1 is SGDLS and CDR2 YYNGEE. The CDR3 is 11 residues long. The V end lost 1 base, the J end lost 13 bases, and 9 bases lay between the germline ends. The CDR3 region has the DNA TGTGCCAGCAGCGTAACAGAGACCCAGTTCTTC. Translating it yields CASSVTETQFF.

The chain couples TRBV6-2 or TRBV6-3 to TRBJ2-1; possibly TRBD1 or TRBD2 for D (5 bases each). Germline V lookup: CDR1 MNHEY, CDR2 SVGEGT. The CDR3 has 14 residues. V lost 8 bases to trimming and J lost 3 bases, with 14 bases between them. CDR3 in amino acids: CASEELGDYNEQFF. In DNA, the CDR3 is TGTGCCAGCGAAGAACTGGGGGACTACAATGAGCAGTTCTTC.

The rearrangement joins TRBV7-8 to TRBJ2-1; no clear D gene. The CDR3 runs 13 residues. Trimming took off 4 bases at V and 6 bases at J, with 10 bases between the two ends. Germline V gene data show CDR1 as SGHVS and CDR2 as FQNEAQ. The CDR3, as DNA: TGTGCCAGCAGCTCCTGGCTCTCCAATGAGCAGTTCTTC. This encodes CASSSWLSNEQFF.

The V call is TRBV29-1, the J call TRBJ2-7; no firm D call. This CDR3 contains 12 residues. Germline CDR1 SQVTM, CDR2 ANQGSEA. V gave up 3 bases and J gave up 6 bases, with 12 bases separating them. The CDR3 region has the DNA TGCAGCGTTGAGGTAGTTTTGGGCGAGCAGTACTTC. This translates into CSVEVVLGEQYF.

The chain couples TRBV7-9 to TRBJ1-1; 10 positions match TRBD1. This CDR3 comprises 15 residues. Germline CDR1 SEHNR, CDR2 FQNEAQ (reference sequence). Trimming removed 6 bases from V and 6 bases from J; junction bases left unmatched: 10. The DNA of the CDR3 is TGTGCCAGCAGACCATCCGGGACAGGGGACCCTGAAGCTTTCTTT. It is translated as CASRPSGTGDPEAFF.